Below are 25 T cell receptor beta chains sequenced from a single sample in a study of shared clonotypes between healthy human individuals. This table comes from immunoSEQ multiplex PCR, and its TCRdb copy is limited to in-frame clones, with some not included. This table holds 2,500,000 or so clones, 93% found once. Sequenced: naive CD4+ T cells from PBMCs. Subset defined: CD45RA+ positively selected. These receptors were collected from a man aged 18 to 30 in good health. Some clones in this sample may be carry-over from other donors' samples.

This chain links TRBV19 with TRBJ1-4, with TRBD1 as a possible D gene (5 bases). V was cut by 1 base and J by 8 bases, with 11 bases left in between. CDR3 length: 14 residues. The V gene's germline CDR1 is LNHDA and CDR2 SQIVND (reference sequence). CDR3 DNA sequence: TGTGCCAGTAGTATAGCCAGGGTGGGCGAAAAACTGTTTTTT. This gives the protein CASSIARVGEKLFF.

This CDR3 reads CASSLVQGSQETQYF. The CDR3 DNA sequence: TGTGCCAGCAGCTTGGTACAGGGTTCCCAAGAGACCCAGTACTTC. The J gene is TRBJ2-5, the V gene TRBV5-6; TRBD1 might be the D (6 bases). Germline loops: CDR1 SGHDT, CDR2 YYEEEE. The CDR3 extends over 15 amino acids. V was cut by 0 bases and J by 1 base, with 10 bases left in between.

This chain joins TRBV5-1 and TRBJ2-5; D perhaps matches TRBD2 (7 bases). The V gene's germline CDR1 is SGHRS and CDR2 YFSETQ. Trimming removed 4 bases from V and 5 bases from J, with 18 bases in between. The CDR3 loop spans 15 amino acids. CDR3: CASSPEGGPRETQYF. CDR3 bases: TGCGCCAGCAGCCCAGAGGGGGGGCCACGGGAGACCCAGTACTTC.

V gene TRBV11-1 combines with J gene TRBJ1-1; D gene ambiguous. The germline gives CDR1 SGHAT, CDR2 FQDESV (reference sequence). This CDR3 is 13 amino acids long. Trimming stripped 5 bases from V and 1 base from J, with 8 bases between. CDR3 DNA: TGTGCCAGCAGCCTTAAGCAGAACACTGAAGCTTTCTTT. Protein sequence: CASSLKQNTEAFF.

The chain links TRBV7-2 to TRBJ2-3, with TRBD2 matching 9 bases. Looked up from germline, CDR1 is SGHTA and CDR2 is FQGNSA. CDR3 size: 15 residues. Unmatched junction bases numbered 2, after V lost 0 bases and J lost 4 bases. The CDR3 bases are TGTGCCAGCAGCTTAGCTAGCGGGAGTGCAGATACGCAGTATTTT. Translation gives CASSLASGSADTQYF.

The rearrangement links TRBV25-1 to TRBJ2-5, with D perhaps matching TRBD1 (6 bases). The CDR3 runs to 15 residues. V was pared by 3 bases and J by 5 bases, with 16 bases between. The V gene's germline CDR1 is MGHDK and CDR2 SYGVNS. Written as DNA, the CDR3 is TGTGCCAGCAGTGACGGGACACAGTTCCCGGAGACCCAGTACTTC. Translating gives CASSDGTQFPETQYF. The whole variable domain, remainder taken from reference TRBV25-1 and TRBJ2-5, is EADIYQTPRYLVIGTGKKITLECSQTMGHDKMYWYQQDPGMELHLIHYSYGVNSTEKGDLSSESTVSRIRTEHFPLTLESARPSHTSQYLCASSDGTQFPETQYFGPGTRLLVL.

This clone was detected once. V usage is TRBV7-9 and J usage is TRBJ1-1; D may be TRBD1 (5 bases). The V gene's germline CDR1 is SEHNR and CDR2 FQNEAQ (reference sequence). This CDR3 has 12 amino acids. V was pared by 3 bases and J by 6 bases, with 8 bases between. This CDR3 is CASSLQGPEAFF. Here the CDR3 DNA reads TGTGCCAGCAGCTTGCAGGGCCCTGAAGCTTTCTTT.

CDR3: CASSLWRTAPWGNTIYF. For the CDR3, the DNA is TGTGCCAGCAGCTTGTGGAGGACCGCTCCCTGGGGAAACACCATATATTTT. The chain uses TRBV5-6 and TRBJ1-3; the D is unclear. Trimming left V 1 base short and J 4 bases short, with 18 bases between. The CDR3 has 17 amino acids. CDR1 is SGHDT and CDR2 is YYEEEE in the germline V gene. Full variable domain (rest looked up from reference TRBV5-6 and TRBJ1-3): DAGVTQSPTHLIKTRGQQVTLRCSPKSGHDTVSWYQQALGQGPQFIFQYYEEEERQRGNFPDRFSGHQFPNYSSELNVNALLLGDSALYLCASSLWRTAPWGNTIYFGEGSWLTVV.

The V gene is TRBV18, the J gene TRBJ2-1, with 10 positions matching TRBD1. Germline V lookup: CDR1 KGHSH, CDR2 LQKENI. V shed 1 base and J 7 bases; nucleotides not matched to a gene: 4. The CDR3 runs 15 residues. Here the CDR3 reads CASSPRTGQGNEQFF. The CDR3 coding sequence is TGTGCCAGCTCACCACGGACGGGACAGGGGAATGAGCAGTTCTTC. Looking up the rest from reference TRBV18 and TRBJ2-1 gives the full variable domain: NAGVMQNPRHLVRRRGQEARLRCSPMKGHSHVYWYRQLPEEGLKFMVYLQKENIIDESGMPKERFSAEFPKEGPSILRIQQVVRGDSAAYFCASSPRTGQGNEQFFGPGTRLTVL.

The chain links TRBV7-9 to TRBJ1-4; a weak D match, TRBD1 (6 bases). Germline V CDR1 and CDR2: SEHNR, FQNEAQ (reference sequence). This CDR3 contains 13 residues. V lost 5 bases to trimming and J lost 10 bases, with 14 bases between them. CDR3 protein: CASSSLEGGKLFF. The CDR3 nucleotides read TGTGCCAGCAGCAGCTTAGAAGGGGGAAAACTGTTTTTT.

The V and J genes are TRBV6-1 and TRBJ1-2; 8 positions agree with TRBD1. There are 15 residues in the CDR3. With 3 bases clipped from V and 6 bases from J, the junction kept 9 bases outside the gene matches. Germline lookup yields CDR1 MNHNS and CDR2 SASEGT. CDR3 region: CASSEQGARRHGYTF. DNA for the CDR3: TGTGCCAGCAGTGAGCAGGGGGCGCGAAGACATGGCTACACCTTC.

The chain couples TRBV5-6 to TRBJ1-2; D possibly corresponds to TRBD1 (6 bases). The CDR3 has 16 amino acids. Deletions cut 0 bases from V and 2 bases from J, with 14 bases between. Germline CDR1 and CDR2: SGHDT and YYEEEE. The CDR3 DNA is TGTGCCAGCAGCTTGGGTCCGGAAGGACAGAACTATGGCTACACCTTC. Translated: CASSLGPEGQNYGYTF.

This chain connects TRBV14 to TRBJ2-4; D is perhaps TRBD1 (6 bases). Looked up from germline, CDR1 is SGHDN and CDR2 is FVKESK. The CDR3 spans 15 residues. Trimming left V 4 bases short and J 2 bases short, with 12 bases between. CDR3 DNA sequence: TGTGCCAGCAGCCCGGAACAGGGTTCCAAAAACATTCAGTACTTC. It is translated as CASSPEQGSKNIQYF.

The rearrangement uses TRBV27 and TRBJ2-3; D is perhaps TRBD1 or TRBD2 (6 bases each). This CDR3 spans 16 amino acids. Germline CDR1 MNHEY, CDR2 SMNVEV (reference sequence). Trimming removed 7 bases from V and 1 base from J, with 18 bases in between. DNA for the CDR3: TGTGCCAGCATTCACCCTAGGGGGGCCTGCACAGATACGCAGTATTTT. Translating gives CASIHPRGACTDTQYF.

The V call is TRBV20-1, the J call TRBJ2-3, with D unclear. The CDR3 length is 10 residues. Trimming left V 4 bases short and J 6 bases short, with 5 bases between. Germline CDR1 reads DFQATT; CDR2 reads SNEGSKA (reference sequence). Here the CDR3 reads CSAMYDTQYF. In DNA, the CDR3 is TGCAGTGCTATGTACGATACGCAGTATTTT.

The rearrangement joins TRBV7-9 to TRBJ2-5; D is possibly TRBD1 or TRBD2 (7 bases each). This CDR3 contains 13 residues. CDR1 is SEHNR and CDR2 is FQNEAQ in the germline V gene (reference sequence). The V gene lost 11 bases and the J gene lost 7 bases, with 20 bases spanning the gap. The CDR3 DNA reads as TGTGCCGGGGGAGGGACAGCTTATGGGACCCAGTACTTC. Residues: CAGGGTAYGTQYF.

This chain uses TRBV28 with TRBJ2-7; 8 positions match TRBD2. CDR1 is MDHEN, CDR2 SYDVKM, per germline. CDR3 length equals 16 residues. With 6 bases clipped from V and 4 bases from J, the junction kept 14 bases outside the gene matches. In DNA, the CDR3 is TGTGCCAGCAGAATCCAGCTAAGCGGGAGTGGGTACGAGCAGTACTTC. It encodes CASRIQLSGSGYEQYF. Together with reference TRBV28 and TRBJ2-7, the CDR3 gives the full variable domain: DVKVTQSSRYLVKRTGEKVFLECVQDMDHENMFWYRQDPGLGLRLIYFSYDVKMKEKGDIPEGYSVSREKKERFSLILESASTNQTSMYLCASRIQLSGSGYEQYFGPGTRLTVT.

The chain links TRBV6-5 to TRBJ2-7, with 11 bases aligning to TRBD1. The ends lost 2 bases at V and 0 bases at J; junction bases unmatched: 3. CDR3 size: 16 residues. From germline, CDR1 is MNHEY and CDR2 SVGAGI. The CDR3 DNA reads TGTGCCAGCAGTTACCGGACAGGGGGCGGCTCCTACGAGCAGTACTTC. Encoded protein: CASSYRTGGGSYEQYF.

The chain carries TRBV29-1 and TRBJ1-1; no clear D gene. V lost 5 bases, J lost 2 bases, and 12 bases lay in between. Germline V lookup: CDR1 SQVTM, CDR2 ANQGSEA. The CDR3 has 13 amino acids. In DNA, the CDR3 is TGCAGCGTTTTCCGGATATACAACACTGAAGCTTTCTTT. Residues: CSVFRIYNTEAFF.

This clone was observed a single time. The J gene is TRBJ1-4, the V gene TRBV10-2, with unresolved D. Germline-derived CDR1 and CDR2 are WSHSY and SAAADI. Trimming took off 0 bases at V and 6 bases at J, with 11 bases between the two ends. CDR3 size: 15 residues. The CDR3 nucleotides are TGCGCCAGCAGTGAGTCACCGGGGAGGGATGAAAAACTGTTTTTT. It translates to CASSESPGRDEKLFF.

This chain uses TRBV27 with TRBJ2-7; D is possibly TRBD2 (5 bases). Germline CDR1 is MNHEY and CDR2 is SMNVEV (reference sequence). Between the trimmed V and J ends, which lost 1 base and 0 bases, there was a span of 13 bases. The CDR3 runs to 16 residues. CDR3 region: CASSLYSVPSSYEQYF. The CDR3 DNA follows: TGTGCCAGCAGTTTATATAGCGTTCCGAGCTCCTACGAGCAGTACTTC.

This chain uses TRBV7-2 with TRBJ1-5; possibly TRBD1 for D (5 bases). Between the trimmed V and J ends, which lost 5 bases and 4 bases, there was a span of 12 bases. The germline V gene encodes CDR1 SGHTA and CDR2 FQGNSA. CDR3 length equals 14 residues. The CDR3 nucleotides are TGTGCCAGCAGCGCAACGGGGGAGAATCAGCCCCAGCATTTT. Its protein product is CASSATGENQPQHF.

V usage is TRBV18 and J usage is TRBJ1-2, with D perhaps TRBD1 (5 bases). CDR1 is KGHSH, CDR2 LQKENI, per germline. Trimming cost V 3 bases and J 4 bases, with 12 bases left between them. This CDR3 comprises 14 residues. The DNA of the CDR3 is TGTGCCAGCTCACCGTCGGACACCTCCTATGGCTACACCTTC. Translating it yields CASSPSDTSYGYTF.

This clone was detected only once. Other DNA sequences in this specimen translate into the identical CDR3. J is TRBJ1-4 and V is TRBV7-2; D gene unclear. The V end lost 5 bases, the J end lost 0 bases, and 7 bases lay between the germline ends. Per germline, CDR1 SGHTA and CDR2 FQGNSA. The CDR3 loop spans 14 amino acids. The CDR3 protein is CASSLTATNEKLFF. Here the CDR3 DNA reads TGTGCCAGCAGCCTAACTGCAACTAATGAAAAACTGTTTTTT.

The chain joins TRBV2 to TRBJ2-1, with 15 bases lining up with TRBD2. The germline V gene has CDR1 SNHLY and CDR2 FYNNEI. V gave up 6 bases and J gave up 8 bases; unmatched junction bases: 5. CDR3 size: 15 residues. CDR3 sequence: CASRDGLAGGDEQFF. The CDR3 nucleotides read TGTGCCAGCAGAGACGGACTAGCGGGGGGGGATGAGCAGTTCTTC.